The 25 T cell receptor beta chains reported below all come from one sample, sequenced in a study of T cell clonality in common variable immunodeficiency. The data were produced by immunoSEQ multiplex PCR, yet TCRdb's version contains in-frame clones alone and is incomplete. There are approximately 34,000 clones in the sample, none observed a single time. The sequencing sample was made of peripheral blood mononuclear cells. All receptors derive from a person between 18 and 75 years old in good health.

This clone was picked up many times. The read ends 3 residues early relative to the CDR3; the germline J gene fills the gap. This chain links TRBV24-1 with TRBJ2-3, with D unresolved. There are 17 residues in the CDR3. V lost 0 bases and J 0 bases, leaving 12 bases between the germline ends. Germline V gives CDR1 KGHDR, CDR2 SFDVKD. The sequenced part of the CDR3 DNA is TGTGCCACCAGTGATTTGCCTACCTTTGGTAGCACAGATACG. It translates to CATSDLPTFGSTDT. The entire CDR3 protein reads CATSDLPTFGSTDTQYF.

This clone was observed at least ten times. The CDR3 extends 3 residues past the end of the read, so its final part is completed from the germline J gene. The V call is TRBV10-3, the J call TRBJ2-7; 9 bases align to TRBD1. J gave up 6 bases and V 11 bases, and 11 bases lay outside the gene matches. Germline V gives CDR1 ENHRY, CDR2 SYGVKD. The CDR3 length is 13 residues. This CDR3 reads CAVKGQGRGEQYF. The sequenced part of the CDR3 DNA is TGTGCCGTCAAAGGACAGGGGAGGGGCGAG.

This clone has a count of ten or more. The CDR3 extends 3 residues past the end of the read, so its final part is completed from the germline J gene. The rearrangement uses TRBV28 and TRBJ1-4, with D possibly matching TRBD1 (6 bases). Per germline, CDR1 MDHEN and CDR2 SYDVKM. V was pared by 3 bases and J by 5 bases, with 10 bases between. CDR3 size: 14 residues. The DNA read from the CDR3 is TGTGCCAGCAGTTTCAGGGGTTCCAATGAAAAA. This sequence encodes CASSFRGSNEK. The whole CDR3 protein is CASSFRGSNEKLFF.

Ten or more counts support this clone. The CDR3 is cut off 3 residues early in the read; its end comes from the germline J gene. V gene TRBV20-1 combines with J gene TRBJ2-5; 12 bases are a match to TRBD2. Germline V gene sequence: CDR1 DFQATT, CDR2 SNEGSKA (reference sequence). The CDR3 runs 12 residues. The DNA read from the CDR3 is TGCAGGGAGGGACTAGCGGGAGAGACC. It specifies CREGLAGET. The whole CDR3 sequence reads CREGLAGETQYF.

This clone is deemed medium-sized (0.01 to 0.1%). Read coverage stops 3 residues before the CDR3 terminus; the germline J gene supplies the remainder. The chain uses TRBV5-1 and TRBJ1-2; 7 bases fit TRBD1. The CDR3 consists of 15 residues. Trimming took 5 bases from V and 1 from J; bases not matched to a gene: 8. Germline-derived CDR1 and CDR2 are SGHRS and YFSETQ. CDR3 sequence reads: CASRDPGQSNYGYTF. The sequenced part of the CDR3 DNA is TGCGCCAGCAGAGACCCGGGACAGAGTAACTATGGC. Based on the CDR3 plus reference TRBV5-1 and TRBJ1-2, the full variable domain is KAGVTQTPRYLIKTRGQQVTLSCSPISGHRSVSWYQQTPGQGLQFLFEYFSETQRNKGNFPGRFSGRQFSNSRSEMNVSTLELGDSALYLCASRDPGQSNYGYTFGSGTRLTVV.

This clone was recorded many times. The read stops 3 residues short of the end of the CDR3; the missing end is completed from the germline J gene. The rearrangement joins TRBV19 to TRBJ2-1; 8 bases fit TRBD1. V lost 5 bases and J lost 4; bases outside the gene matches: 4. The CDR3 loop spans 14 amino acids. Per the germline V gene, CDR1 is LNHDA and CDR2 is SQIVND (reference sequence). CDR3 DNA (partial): TGTGCCAGTAGTGCGACAGGGGTATACAATGAG. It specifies CASSATGVYNE. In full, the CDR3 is CASSATGVYNEQFF.

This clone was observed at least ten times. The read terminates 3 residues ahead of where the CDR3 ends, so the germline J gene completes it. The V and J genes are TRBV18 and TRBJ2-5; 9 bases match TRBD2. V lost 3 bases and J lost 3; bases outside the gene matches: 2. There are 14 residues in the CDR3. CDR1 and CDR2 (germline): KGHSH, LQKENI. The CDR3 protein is CASSPRLAEETQYF. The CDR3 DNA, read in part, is TGTGCCAGCTCACCGAGACTAGCGGAAGAGACC.

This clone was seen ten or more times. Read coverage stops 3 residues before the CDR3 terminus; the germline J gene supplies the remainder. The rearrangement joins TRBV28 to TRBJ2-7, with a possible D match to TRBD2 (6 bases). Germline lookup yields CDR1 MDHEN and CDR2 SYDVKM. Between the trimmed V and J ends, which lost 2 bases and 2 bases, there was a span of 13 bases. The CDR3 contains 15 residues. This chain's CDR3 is CASSLSGLGTYEQYF. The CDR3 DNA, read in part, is TGTGCCAGCAGTTTAAGCGGGCTTGGGACCTACGAG.

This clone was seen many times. CDR3 DNA, as far as it was read: TGTGCCAGCAGTGAAGCTCCACTACGGCGAGCGGGGAATGAG. Protein sequence: CASSEAPLRRAGNE. The full CDR3 is CASSEAPLRRAGNEQFF. The chain uses TRBV6-1 and TRBJ2-1; 7 nucleotides line up with TRBD2. The read ends 3 residues before the CDR3 terminus; that terminus is restored from the germline J gene. V was clipped by 0 bases and J by 7 bases; unmatched bases: 12. The CDR3 is 17 residues long. CDR1 is MNHNS, CDR2 SASEGT, per germline.

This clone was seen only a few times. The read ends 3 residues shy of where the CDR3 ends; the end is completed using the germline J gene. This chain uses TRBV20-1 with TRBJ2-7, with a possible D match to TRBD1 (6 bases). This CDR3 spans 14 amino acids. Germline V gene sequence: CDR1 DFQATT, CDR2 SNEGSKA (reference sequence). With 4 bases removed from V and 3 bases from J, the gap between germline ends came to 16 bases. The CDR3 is CSAKHTLGGYEQYF. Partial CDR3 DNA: TGCAGTGCTAAACATACCCTAGGGGGCTACGAG.

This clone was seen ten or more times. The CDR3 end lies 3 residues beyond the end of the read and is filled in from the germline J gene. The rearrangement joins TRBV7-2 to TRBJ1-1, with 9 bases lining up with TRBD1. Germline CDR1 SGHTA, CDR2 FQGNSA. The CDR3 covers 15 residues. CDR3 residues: CASSSVTGGASVAFF. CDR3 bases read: TGTGCCAGCAGCTCCGTAACAGGGGGCGCCTCTGTA.

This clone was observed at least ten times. The CDR3 protein is CSAASGSTYNEQFF. The CDR3 bases that were read are TGCAGTGCTGCTAGCGGGAGTACCTACAATGAG. The chain links TRBV20-1 to TRBJ2-1; 10 bases map to TRBD2. The CDR3 goes on 3 residues after the read ends, and that part is filled in from the germline J gene. The ends lost 5 bases at V and 2 bases at J; junction bases unmatched: 3. The CDR3 extends over 14 amino acids. The V gene's germline CDR1 is DFQATT and CDR2 SNEGSKA (reference sequence).

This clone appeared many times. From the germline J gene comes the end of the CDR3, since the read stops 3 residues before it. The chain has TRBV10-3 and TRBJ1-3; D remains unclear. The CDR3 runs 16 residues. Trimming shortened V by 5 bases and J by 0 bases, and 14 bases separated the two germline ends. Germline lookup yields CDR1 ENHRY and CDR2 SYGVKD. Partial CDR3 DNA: TGTGCCATCAGTAGTGTAAGCCCTACCTCTGGAAACACC. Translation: CAISSVSPTSGNT. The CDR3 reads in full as CAISSVSPTSGNTIYF.

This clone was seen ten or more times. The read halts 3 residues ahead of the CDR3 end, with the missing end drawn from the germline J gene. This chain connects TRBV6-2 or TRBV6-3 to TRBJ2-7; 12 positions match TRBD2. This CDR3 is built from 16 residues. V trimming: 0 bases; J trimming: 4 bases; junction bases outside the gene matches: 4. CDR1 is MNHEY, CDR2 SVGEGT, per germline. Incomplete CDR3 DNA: TGTGCCAGCAGTTACTCCGGGACTAGCGGGCCATACGAG. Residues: CASSYSGTSGPYE. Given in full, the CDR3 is CASSYSGTSGPYEQYF.

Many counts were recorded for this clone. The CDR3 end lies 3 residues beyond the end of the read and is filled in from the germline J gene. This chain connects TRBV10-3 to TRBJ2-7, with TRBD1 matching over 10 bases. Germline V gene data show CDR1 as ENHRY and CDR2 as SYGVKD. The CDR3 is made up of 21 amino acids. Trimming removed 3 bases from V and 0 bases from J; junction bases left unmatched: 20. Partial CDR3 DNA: TGTGCCATCAGTGATATTACTCTTACCGGGACAGGGGCCCTGAGCTCCTACGAG. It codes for CAISDITLTGTGALSSYE. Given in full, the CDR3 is CAISDITLTGTGALSSYEQYF.

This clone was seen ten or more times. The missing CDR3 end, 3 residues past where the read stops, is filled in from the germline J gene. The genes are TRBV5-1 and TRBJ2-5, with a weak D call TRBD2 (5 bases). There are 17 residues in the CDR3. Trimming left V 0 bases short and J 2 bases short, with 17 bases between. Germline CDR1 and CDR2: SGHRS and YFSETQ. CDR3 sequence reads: CASSLVPLGGGQETQYF. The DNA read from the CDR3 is TGCGCCAGCAGCTTGGTACCACTAGGCGGTGGACAAGAGACC.

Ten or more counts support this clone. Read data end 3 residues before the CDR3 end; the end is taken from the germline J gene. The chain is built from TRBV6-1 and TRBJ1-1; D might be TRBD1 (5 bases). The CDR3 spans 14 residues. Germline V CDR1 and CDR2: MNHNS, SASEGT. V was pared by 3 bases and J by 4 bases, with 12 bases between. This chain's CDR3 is CASSDVQVLTEAFF. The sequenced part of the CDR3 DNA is TGTGCCAGCAGTGATGTACAGGTCCTCACTGAA.

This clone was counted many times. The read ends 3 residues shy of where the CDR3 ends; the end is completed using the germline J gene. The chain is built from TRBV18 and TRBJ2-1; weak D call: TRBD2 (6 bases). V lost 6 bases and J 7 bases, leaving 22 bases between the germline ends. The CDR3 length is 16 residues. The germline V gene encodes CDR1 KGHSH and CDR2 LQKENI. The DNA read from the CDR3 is TGTGCCAGCTCTCGACCCGGGGGTTTAGGGAGGAATGAG. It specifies CASSRPGGLGRNE. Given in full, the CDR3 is CASSRPGGLGRNEQFF.

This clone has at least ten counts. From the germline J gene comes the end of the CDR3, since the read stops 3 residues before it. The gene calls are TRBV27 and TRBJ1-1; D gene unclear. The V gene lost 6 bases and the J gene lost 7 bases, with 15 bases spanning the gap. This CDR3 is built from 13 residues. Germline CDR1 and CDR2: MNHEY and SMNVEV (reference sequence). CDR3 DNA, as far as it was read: TGTGCCAGCAGGCTAATCATCTCCGATGAA. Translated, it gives CASRLIISDE. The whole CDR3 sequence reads CASRLIISDEAFF.

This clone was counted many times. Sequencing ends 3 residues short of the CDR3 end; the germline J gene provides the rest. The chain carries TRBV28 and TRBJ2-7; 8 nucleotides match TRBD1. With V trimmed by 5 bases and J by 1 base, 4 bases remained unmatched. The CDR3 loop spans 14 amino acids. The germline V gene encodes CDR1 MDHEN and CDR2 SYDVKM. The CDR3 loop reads CASSPWTGSYEQYF. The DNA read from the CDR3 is TGTGCCAGCAGTCCCTGGACAGGGTCCTACGAG.

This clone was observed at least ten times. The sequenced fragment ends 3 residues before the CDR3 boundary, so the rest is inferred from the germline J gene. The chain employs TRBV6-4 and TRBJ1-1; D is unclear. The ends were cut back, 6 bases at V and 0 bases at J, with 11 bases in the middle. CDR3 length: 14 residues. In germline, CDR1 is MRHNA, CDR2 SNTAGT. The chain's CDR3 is CASSRDIMNTEAFF. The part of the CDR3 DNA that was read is TGTGCCAGCAGCCGAGACATTATGAACACTGAA.

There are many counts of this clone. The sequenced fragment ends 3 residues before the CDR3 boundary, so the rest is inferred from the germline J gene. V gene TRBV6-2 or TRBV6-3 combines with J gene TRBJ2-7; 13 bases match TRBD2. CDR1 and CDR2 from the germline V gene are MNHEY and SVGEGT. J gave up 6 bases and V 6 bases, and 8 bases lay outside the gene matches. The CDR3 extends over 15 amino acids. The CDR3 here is CASSHGLAGEPEQYF. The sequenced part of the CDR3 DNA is TGTGCCAGCAGCCACGGACTAGCGGGAGAACCCGAG.

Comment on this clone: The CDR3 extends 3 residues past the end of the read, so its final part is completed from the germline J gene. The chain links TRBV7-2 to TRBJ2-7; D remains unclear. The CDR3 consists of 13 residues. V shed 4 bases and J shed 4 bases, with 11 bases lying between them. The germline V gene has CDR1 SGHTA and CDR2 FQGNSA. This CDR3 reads CASSSIPGYEQYF. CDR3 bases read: TGTGCCAGCAGCTCAATCCCCGGGTACGAG.

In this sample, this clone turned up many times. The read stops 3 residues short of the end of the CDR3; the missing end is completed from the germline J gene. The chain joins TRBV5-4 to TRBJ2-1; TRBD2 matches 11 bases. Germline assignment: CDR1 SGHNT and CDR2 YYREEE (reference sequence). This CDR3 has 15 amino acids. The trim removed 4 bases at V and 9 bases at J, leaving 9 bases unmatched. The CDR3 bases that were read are TGTGCCAGCAGCCACCTAGCGGGAGGCGGTTCTGAG. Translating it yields CASSHLAGGGSE. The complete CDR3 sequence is CASSHLAGGGSEQFF.

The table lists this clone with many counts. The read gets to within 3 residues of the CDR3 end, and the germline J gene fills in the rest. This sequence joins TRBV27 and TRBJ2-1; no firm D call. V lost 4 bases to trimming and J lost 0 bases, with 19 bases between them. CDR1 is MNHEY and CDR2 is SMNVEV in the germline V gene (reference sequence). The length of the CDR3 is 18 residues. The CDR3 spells CASSSPSLVRYSYNEQFF. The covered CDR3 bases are TGTGCCAGCAGTTCCCCTTCCCTCGTGCGATACTCCTACAATGAG.